This TCR beta chain was sequenced in a study of CXCR3-negative and CXCR3-positive naive CD8 T cells. Study-level results: TRB CDR3 properties indicated TCR strength, while surface CD5 was similar across naive subsets.

As for this clonotype: Antigen: not known.

Looked up from germline, CDR1 is MRHNA and CDR2 is SNTAGT. The CDR3 is 14 amino acids. The method, 5' RACE with UMI labels, was used to prepare the TRB cDNA libraries. For each CDR3 protein, TCRdb gives one entry from its re-call of the 5' RACE reads, without DNA. The sample table includes over 70,000 distinct CDR3 sequences. The sequencing sample was made of naive CXCR3- CD8+ T cells from blood. Subset in this sample: CD45RO-CCR7+CD27+CD95- naive CD8+ T cells lacking CXCR3 (TNR3-). The TCR was taken from a human donor in good health. Some clones in this sample may be carry-over from other donors' samples. The V gene is TRBV6-4, the J gene TRBJ2-3; without DNA, the TCRdb call of TRBD2 cannot be checked. The CDR3: CASSLAGEADTQYF.